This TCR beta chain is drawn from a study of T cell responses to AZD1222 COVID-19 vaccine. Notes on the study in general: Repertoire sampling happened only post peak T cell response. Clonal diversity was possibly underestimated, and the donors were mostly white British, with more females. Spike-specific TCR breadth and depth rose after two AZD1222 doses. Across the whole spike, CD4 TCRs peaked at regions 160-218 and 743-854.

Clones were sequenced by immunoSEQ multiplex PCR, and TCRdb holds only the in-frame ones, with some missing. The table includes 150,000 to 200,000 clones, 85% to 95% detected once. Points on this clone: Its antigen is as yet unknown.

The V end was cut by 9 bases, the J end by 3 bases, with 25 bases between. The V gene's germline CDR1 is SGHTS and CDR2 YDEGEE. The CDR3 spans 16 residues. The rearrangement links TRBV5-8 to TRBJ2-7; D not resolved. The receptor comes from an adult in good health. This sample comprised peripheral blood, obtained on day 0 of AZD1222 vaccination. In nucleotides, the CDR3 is TGTGCCACCATGAGGTCGGCAGCCACCTTGGGCTACGAGCAGTACTTC. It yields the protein CATMRSAATLGYEQYF.